This T cell receptor (beta chain) was captured by sequencing in a study of glioma-infiltrating T cells after dendritic cell vaccination. The study, taken as a whole, reports: Only a small number of patients had complete blood and tumor samples.

The V gene lost 5 bases and the J gene lost 8 bases, with 15 bases spanning the gap. The CDR3 contains 14 residues. The germline CDR1 and CDR2 sequences are SEHNR and FQNEAQ (reference sequence). With respect to this clone: What it binds is not known.

TCRB CDR3 was amplified from 2 ug genomic DNA or less. The primer mix had 60 V beta and 13 J beta primers. Profiled with immunoSEQ multiplex PCR; TCRdb holds only in-frame clones, not every one. The sample has approximately 82,000 clones, 80% to 90% seen once. The clonotype comes from a human donor with glioblastoma. The sequencing used blood, collected before dendritic cell vaccination. The genes are TRBV7-9 and TRBJ1-4; D not resolved. The CDR3 coding sequence is TGTGCCAGCAGCCCCTCGCCGGGTAACGAAAAACTGTTTTTT. Protein sequence: CASSPSPGNEKLFF.